This entry features one T cell receptor (beta chain) sequence. Its antigen is still unknown. Method: immunoSEQ multiplex PCR; TCRdb's copy keeps in-frame clones and lacks some. The sample includes 75,000 to 100,000 clones, 90% of them seen just once. This sample was taken from a study of OX40 agonist ivuxolimab in advanced cancers. Study-level findings and limits: Circulating CD4+ and CD8+ T cells showed clonal expansion by week 6 at 0.1 to 3.0 mg/kg.

Sampled blood was obtained at baseline, cycle 4 day 1, and cycle 7 day 1. The receptor's source is an adult with an advanced solid tumor such as melanoma, head and neck, liver or kidney cancer. The sample in question was CD4+ or CD8+ T cells sorted from blood, obtained in a trial of the OX40 agonist ivuxolimab.

DNA of the CDR3: TGTGCCAGCAGCTTACTTCCAGGACAACCCTACGAGCAGTACTTC. It encodes CASSLLPGQPYEQYF. The V call is TRBV7-8, the J call TRBJ2-7; possibly TRBD1 for D (5 bases). Trimming removed 2 bases at V and 2 bases at J, with 13 bases between. The CDR3 consists of 15 residues. Germline lookup yields CDR1 SGHVS and CDR2 FQNEAQ. Looking up the rest from reference TRBV7-8 and TRBJ2-7 gives the full variable domain: GAGVSQSPRYKVAKRGQDVALRCDPISGHVSLFWYQQALGQGPEFLTYFQNEAQLDKSGLPSDRFFAERPEGSVSTLKIQRTQQEDSAVYLCASSLLPGQPYEQYFGPGTRLTVT.